The 19 T cell receptor beta chains below all came from one sample that was sequenced in a study of shared clonotypes between healthy human individuals. Sequencing used immunoSEQ multiplex PCR; TCRdb keeps in-frame clones, though not all of them. This sample has about 2.2 million clones, with about 93% found just once. Naive-designated CD8 cells lacked CD45RO, were positively enriched for CCR7, and omitted terminally differentiated effector memory CD45RA+ cells. Sequencing was done on a sample of naive CD8+ T cells from PBMCs. The receptors originated from a man aged 18 to 29 in good health. Some clones in this sample may be carry-over from other donors' samples.

The rearrangement uses TRBV9 and TRBJ2-1; 7 nucleotides line up with TRBD2. The trim removed 3 bases at V and 4 bases at J, leaving 7 bases unmatched. Germline assignment: CDR1 SGDLS and CDR2 YYNGEE. This CDR3 region has 15 residues. The CDR3 region has the DNA TGTGCCAGCAGCGGCCCTGGGGGGGTATACAATGAGCAGTTCTTC. This gives the protein CASSGPGGVYNEQFF.

The chain joins TRBV5-5 to TRBJ2-5; D is undetermined. Germline V gene data show CDR1 as SGHKS and CDR2 as YYEKEE (reference sequence). Trimming stripped 5 bases from V and 5 bases from J, with 13 bases between. The CDR3 totals 13 residues. The DNA for the CDR3 is TGTGCCAGCAGTTCGTTGTCTAAGGAGACCCAGTACTTC. It encodes CASSSLSKETQYF.

The chain uses TRBV5-5 and TRBJ2-1, with 8 positions matching TRBD1. The germline V gene has CDR1 SGHKS and CDR2 YYEKEE (reference sequence). The CDR3 covers 14 residues. The V segment lost 0 bases and the J segment 9 bases; nucleotides outside the gene matches: 5. The CDR3: CASSLVRGQVEQFF. CDR3 coding DNA: TGTGCCAGCAGCTTGGTCAGGGGGCAGGTTGAGCAGTTCTTC.

J is TRBJ1-1 and V is TRBV6-1; D might be TRBD1 (5 bases). V shed 8 bases and J shed 0 bases, with 13 bases lying between them. Per the germline V gene, CDR1 is MNHNS and CDR2 is SASEGT. The CDR3 covers 14 residues. For the CDR3, the DNA is TGTGCCAGCTACGGGGCAGGGTTGAACACTGAAGCTTTCTTT. Encoded protein: CASYGAGLNTEAFF.

In its sample, this clone was seen once. The chain has TRBV27 and TRBJ1-5; the D gene is possibly TRBD1 (6 bases). The ends were cut back, 3 bases at V and 6 bases at J, with 12 bases in the middle. The length of the CDR3 is 14 residues. Germline CDR1 is MNHEY and CDR2 is SMNVEV (reference sequence). The CDR3 sequence is CASSFAGAGQPQHF. The CDR3 coding sequence is TGTGCCAGCAGTTTTGCGGGGGCGGGTCAGCCCCAGCATTTT.

The V and J genes are TRBV7-9 and TRBJ2-5; D may match TRBD1 or TRBD2 (5 bases each). The J call may be in error: the DNA end matches TRBJ2-7 better. Germline V gene lookup returns CDR1 SEHNR and CDR2 FQNEAQ (reference sequence). This CDR3 comprises 15 residues. Written as DNA, the CDR3 is TGTGCCAGCAGCCCCCTCTGGGGGTCCTCCTACGAGCAGTACTTC. Translation: CASSPLWGSSYEQYF.

The chain combines TRBV7-9 with TRBJ1-3; D remains unclear. CDR3 length: 14 residues. CDR1 and CDR2 (germline): SEHNR, FQNEAQ (reference sequence). V was pared by 5 bases and J by 8 bases, with 16 bases between. The DNA for the CDR3 is TGTGCCAGCAGCCCCTGGCGGGCAGGAGACACCATATATTTT. This codes for CASSPWRAGDTIYF.

The genes are TRBV6-5 and TRBJ2-7; no clear D gene. This CDR3 spans 13 amino acids. V dropped 6 bases and J dropped 5 bases, with 14 bases sitting between them. From germline, CDR1 is MNHEY and CDR2 SVGAGI. The CDR3 nucleotides read TGTGCCAGCAGCCGATCTCCCCCGGACGAGCAGTACTTC. Its translation is CASSRSPPDEQYF.

CDR3 nucleotide sequence: TGTGCCAGCTCACCGGCGGTGTCTGGGGCCAACGTCCTGACTTTC. Translating gives CASSPAVSGANVLTF. The chain combines TRBV18 with TRBJ2-6; no firm D call. Trimming took 3 bases from V and 1 from J, leaving 7 bases between them. The germline gives CDR1 KGHSH, CDR2 LQKENI. The CDR3 totals 15 residues.

This chain connects TRBV28 to TRBJ2-2, with TRBD1 as a possible D gene (7 bases). Germline-derived CDR1 and CDR2 are MDHEN and SYDVKM. The V gene lost 2 bases and the J gene lost 7 bases, with 14 bases spanning the gap. The CDR3 runs 15 residues. This CDR3 reads CASSLAEGQFGELFF. For the CDR3, the DNA is TGTGCCAGCAGTTTAGCGGAGGGACAGTTCGGGGAGCTGTTTTTT.

The chain carries TRBV9 and TRBJ2-3; weak D call: TRBD2 (6 bases). V was shortened by 3 bases and J by 4 bases, with 15 bases between the two germline ends. Germline assignment: CDR1 SGDLS and CDR2 YYNGEE. The CDR3 contains 15 residues. CDR3 in DNA: TGTGCCAGCAGCGCGACGGGGACTTCCCCAGATACGCAGTATTTT. The encoded protein is CASSATGTSPDTQYF.

The V gene is TRBV11-3, the J gene TRBJ2-7, with 11 bases matching TRBD2. The CDR3 sequence is 15 residues long. Germline V gene data show CDR1 as SGHNT and CDR2 as YENEEA. The V segment lost 1 base and the J segment 5 bases; nucleotides outside the gene matches: 4. The CDR3 region has the DNA TGTGCCAGCAGCTTAGCCATACTAGCGGGAGACGAGCAGTACTTC. Translated: CASSLAILAGDEQYF.

Concerning this clone itself: Within the sample, other DNA sequences also encode this same CDR3. The V gene is TRBV9, the J gene TRBJ2-7; TRBD1 aligns across 7 bases. CDR1 is SGDLS, CDR2 YYNGEE, per germline. The CDR3 covers 13 residues. V shed 7 bases, J shed 1 base, and the junction held 5 bases outside the gene matches. The CDR3 loop reads CASSGTDSYEQYF. CDR3 DNA sequence: TGTGCCAGCTCTGGGACAGATTCCTACGAGCAGTACTTC.

The J gene is TRBJ2-3, the V gene TRBV7-9; 10 bases match TRBD1. Germline V gene data show CDR1 as SEHNR and CDR2 as FQNEAQ (reference sequence). V was pared by 4 bases and J by 4 bases, with 5 bases of the junction left unmatched. This CDR3 has 15 amino acids. The CDR3 nucleotides are TGTGCCAGCAGCTCCCTAGGACAGGGGGCAGATACGCAGTATTTT. Protein product: CASSSLGQGADTQYF.

The chain carries TRBV18 and TRBJ2-1; D may correspond to TRBD1 or TRBD2 (5 bases each). V lost 0 bases, J lost 2 bases, and 17 bases lay in between. Germline V lookup: CDR1 KGHSH, CDR2 LQKENI. The CDR3 consists of 18 residues. CDR3 DNA sequence: TGTGCCAGCTCACCACCCGGACGGGACCCTATTCCCTACAATGAGCAGTTCTTC. This gives the protein CASSPPGRDPIPYNEQFF.

A single count supports this clone. Different DNA sequences within this sample yield the same CDR3. J is TRBJ2-7 and V is TRBV11-2; no definite D call. V lost 5 bases to trimming and J lost 1 base, with 12 bases between them. Germline-derived CDR1 and CDR2 are SGHAT and FQNNGV. There are 14 residues in the CDR3. CDR3 amino acids: CASSPSGPSYEQYF. CDR3 nucleotide sequence: TGTGCCAGCAGCCCAAGTGGCCCGTCCTACGAGCAGTACTTC.

The chain carries TRBV7-9 and TRBJ2-7, with D perhaps matching TRBD2 (6 bases). CDR3 size: 12 residues. Germline lookup yields CDR1 SEHNR and CDR2 FQNEAQ (reference sequence). DNA of the CDR3: TGTGCTAGCCGGGGGTCTACCTACGAGCAGTACTTC. This encodes CASRGSTYEQYF.

J is TRBJ2-7 and V is TRBV4-2, with 10 positions matching TRBD1. The CDR3 has 16 residues. Germline-derived CDR1 and CDR2 are LGHNA and YNFKEQ. After removal of 1 base from V and 5 bases from J, the junction contained 8 bases not matched to a gene. The CDR3 reads CASSQVKGDRGNEQYF. CDR3 DNA sequence: TGTGCCAGCAGCCAAGTTAAGGGGGACAGGGGAAACGAGCAGTACTTC.

The rearrangement uses TRBV4-3 and TRBJ2-1; D is undetermined. CDR1 LGHNA and CDR2 YSLEER come from the germline V gene. The CDR3 is 13 amino acids. V was pared by 3 bases and J by 6 bases, with 9 bases between. The CDR3 sequence is CASSQGLFNEQFF. CDR3 nucleotide sequence: TGCGCCAGCAGCCAGGGCCTCTTCAATGAGCAGTTCTTC.